These 5 T cell receptor beta chains came from one sample sequenced in a study of cytomegalovirus exposure and HLA in healthy donors. 60 Vbeta and 13 Jbeta primers were used in PCR. The assay was immunoSEQ multiplex PCR, and TCRdb's table has in-frame clones only and misses some. The sample lists roughly 190,000 clones, approximately 87% occurring once. The sequencing sample was made of PBMCs. The origin of the receptors is a man aged 30 to 45 in good health and CMV-seronegative.

The chain combines TRBV4-3 with TRBJ2-1; possibly TRBD2 for D (5 bases). The ends were cut back, 3 bases at V and 9 bases at J, with 12 bases in the middle. Germline lookup yields CDR1 LGHNA and CDR2 YSLEER. This CDR3 is built from 13 residues. The chain's CDR3 is CASSHGLRGEQFF. DNA of the CDR3: TGCGCCAGCAGCCACGGGCTCCGGGGTGAGCAGTTCTTC.

This chain uses TRBV18 with TRBJ2-7; 8 nucleotides match TRBD2. This CDR3 has 15 amino acids. CDR1 is KGHSH and CDR2 is LQKENI in the germline V gene. After removal of 6 bases from V and 2 bases from J, the junction contained 9 bases not matched to a gene. The CDR3 loop reads CASSWVERGTYEQYF. The CDR3 DNA follows: TGTGCCAGCTCTTGGGTCGAGCGGGGGACCTACGAGCAGTACTTC.

The chain's CDR3 is CASSPAGSYQETQYF. DNA for the CDR3: TGTGCCAGCAGCCCAGCCGGGAGCTACCAAGAGACCCAGTACTTC. The rearrangement uses TRBV5-4 and TRBJ2-5, with a weak D call TRBD2 (6 bases). Trimming pared 4 bases from V and 0 bases from J, leaving 13 bases between. Germline values: CDR1 SGHNT, CDR2 YYREEE (reference sequence). The CDR3 sequence is 15 residues long.

V is TRBV19 and J is TRBJ1-2; D ambiguous. CDR3 length equals 10 residues. V shed 9 bases and J shed 4 bases, with 6 bases lying between them. Per germline, CDR1 LNHDA and CDR2 SQIVND (reference sequence). DNA for the CDR3: TGTGCCAGCCGGTCCTATGGCTACACCTTC. Translation: CASRSYGYTF.

The chain carries TRBV28 and TRBJ1-6, with a possible D match to TRBD1 (6 bases). V was pared by 4 bases and J by 6 bases, with 19 bases between. This CDR3 has 17 residues. Germline lookup yields CDR1 MDHEN and CDR2 SYDVKM. CDR3 amino acids: CASSSLFTGPGNSPLHF. DNA of the CDR3: TGTGCCAGCAGTTCCCTCTTTACAGGGCCGGGTAATTCACCCCTCCACTTT.